A selection of T cell receptor beta chains follows, all from one sample in a study of T cell responses to AZD1222 COVID-19 vaccine. Measured with immunoSEQ multiplex PCR; TCRdb has only the in-frame clones, and not every one. The sample yields 150,000 to 200,000 clones, roughly 92% seen once. The sequenced sample was peripheral blood, obtained on day 0 of AZD1222 vaccination. Receptor source: an adult in good health. Each CDR3 is given with its conserved first and last residue. A D gene is named only where the DNA matches it firmly.

cdr3_length | d_call | v_call | cdr3_aa
15 | - | TRBV5-4 | CASSYRQAGLAEAFF
13 | - | TRBV28 | CASSQASNQPQHF
15 | - | TRBV25-1 | CASSEKGFSGNTIYF
15 | - | TRBV10-3 | CAISKDGSLWDGYTF
14 | TRBD1 | TRBV7-6 | CASSPGQKISPLHF
13 | - | TRBV27 | CASSSTFNQPQHF
9 | - | TRBV28 | CASNQPQHF
15 | - | TRBV9 | CASSVDAVSGNTIYF
14 | TRBD2 | TRBV28 | CASSLGGGTDTQYF
20 | TRBD2 | TRBV4-2 | CASSQDPWLAGAVFYNEQFF
14 | - | TRBV30 | CAWARDTSTDTQYF
14 | - | TRBV18 | CASSPQAESYEQYF
17 | - | TRBV6-2/TRBV6-3 | CASSYLEWSSYNSPLHF
18 | TRBD1 | TRBV28 | CASSPGGLGTGLTGELFF
16 | - | TRBV27 | CASSLSSSAANTEAFF
12 | - | TRBV5-1 | CASMDFSTEAFF